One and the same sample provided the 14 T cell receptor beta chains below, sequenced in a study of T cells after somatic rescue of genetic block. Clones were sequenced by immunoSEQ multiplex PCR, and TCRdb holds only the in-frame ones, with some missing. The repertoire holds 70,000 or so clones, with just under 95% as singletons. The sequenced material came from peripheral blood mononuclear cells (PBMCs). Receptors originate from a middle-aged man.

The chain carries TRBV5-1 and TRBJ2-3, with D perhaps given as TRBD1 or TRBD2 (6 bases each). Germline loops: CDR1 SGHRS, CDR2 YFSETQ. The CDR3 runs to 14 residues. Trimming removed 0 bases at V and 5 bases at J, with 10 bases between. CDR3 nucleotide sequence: TGCGCCAGCAGCTTGGTGGGGGGCCGAGATACGCAGTATTTT. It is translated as CASSLVGGRDTQYF. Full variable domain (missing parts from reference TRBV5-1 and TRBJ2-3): KAGVTQTPRYLIKTRGQQVTLSCSPISGHRSVSWYQQTPGQGLQFLFEYFSETQRNKGNFPGRFSGRQFSNSRSEMNVSTLELGDSALYLCASSLVGGRDTQYFGPGTRLTVL.

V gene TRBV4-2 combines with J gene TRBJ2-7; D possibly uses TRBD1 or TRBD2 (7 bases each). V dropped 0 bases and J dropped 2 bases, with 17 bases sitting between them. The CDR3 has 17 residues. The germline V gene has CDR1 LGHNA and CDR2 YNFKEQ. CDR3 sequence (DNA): TGTGCCAGCAGCCAAGATAAGGGAGGGGGCAAAACCTACGAGCAGTACTTC. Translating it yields CASSQDKGGGKTYEQYF.

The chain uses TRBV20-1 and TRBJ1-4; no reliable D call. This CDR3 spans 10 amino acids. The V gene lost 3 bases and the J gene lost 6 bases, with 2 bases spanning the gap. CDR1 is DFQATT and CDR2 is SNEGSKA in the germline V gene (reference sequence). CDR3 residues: CSASHEKLFF. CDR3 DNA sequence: TGCAGTGCTAGTCATGAAAAACTGTTTTTT.

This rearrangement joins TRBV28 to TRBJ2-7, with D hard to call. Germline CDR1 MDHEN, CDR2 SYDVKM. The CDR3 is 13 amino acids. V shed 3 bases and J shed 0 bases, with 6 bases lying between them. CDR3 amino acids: CASSLGGSYEQYF. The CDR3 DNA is TGTGCCAGCAGTTTGGGCGGCTCCTACGAGCAGTACTTC.

The CDR3 is CASSPGPNTEAFF. The CDR3 DNA follows: TGTGCCAGCTCACCGGGGCCGAACACTGAAGCTTTCTTT. The rearrangement uses TRBV18 and TRBJ1-1; D might be TRBD1 (5 bases). The CDR3 has 13 residues. Germline values: CDR1 KGHSH, CDR2 LQKENI. V was shortened by 3 bases and J by 1 base, with 6 bases between the two germline ends.

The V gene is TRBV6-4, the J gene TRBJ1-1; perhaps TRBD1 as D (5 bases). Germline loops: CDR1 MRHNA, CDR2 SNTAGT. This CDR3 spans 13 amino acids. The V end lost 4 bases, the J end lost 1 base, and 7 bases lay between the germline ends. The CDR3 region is CASSVTENTEAFF. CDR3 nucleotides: TGTGCCAGCAGTGTGACAGAGAACACTGAAGCTTTCTTT.

The chain's CDR3 is CASRLGQGASEQYF. The CDR3 nucleotides read TGTGCCAGCAGACTGGGACAGGGGGCTAGTGAGCAGTACTTC. The chain employs TRBV6-6 and TRBJ2-7, with 12 bases fitting TRBD1. This CDR3 has 14 amino acids. In germline, CDR1 is MNHNY, CDR2 SVGAGI (reference sequence). The V segment lost 6 bases and the J segment 7 bases; nucleotides outside the gene matches: 7.

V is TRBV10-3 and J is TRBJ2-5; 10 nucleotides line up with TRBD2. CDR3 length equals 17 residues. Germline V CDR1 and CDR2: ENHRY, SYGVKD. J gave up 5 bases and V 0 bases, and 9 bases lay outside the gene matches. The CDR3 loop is CAISESIAGGSQETQYF. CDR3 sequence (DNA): TGTGCCATCAGTGAGTCGATAGCGGGGGGATCTCAGGAGACCCAGTACTTC.

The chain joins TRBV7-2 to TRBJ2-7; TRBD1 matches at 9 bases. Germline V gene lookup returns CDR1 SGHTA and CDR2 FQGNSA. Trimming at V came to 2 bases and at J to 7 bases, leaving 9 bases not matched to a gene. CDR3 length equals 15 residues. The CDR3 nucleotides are TGTGCCAGCAGCTTATTCACGACAGGGGGACGAGAGCAGTACTTC. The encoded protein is CASSLFTTGGREQYF.

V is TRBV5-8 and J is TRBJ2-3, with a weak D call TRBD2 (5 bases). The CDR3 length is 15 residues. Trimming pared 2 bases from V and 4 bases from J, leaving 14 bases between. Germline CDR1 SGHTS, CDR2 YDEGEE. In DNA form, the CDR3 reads TGTGCCAGCAGCTTTCGAGGGAGAGGGTCAGATACGCAGTATTTT. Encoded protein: CASSFRGRGSDTQYF.

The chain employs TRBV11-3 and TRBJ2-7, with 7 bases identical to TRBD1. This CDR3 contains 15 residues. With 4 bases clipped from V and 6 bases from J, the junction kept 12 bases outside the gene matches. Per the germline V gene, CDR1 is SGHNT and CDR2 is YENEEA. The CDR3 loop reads CASSSPYDRVGEQYF. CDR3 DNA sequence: TGTGCCAGCAGCTCCCCGTACGACAGGGTTGGCGAGCAGTACTTC.

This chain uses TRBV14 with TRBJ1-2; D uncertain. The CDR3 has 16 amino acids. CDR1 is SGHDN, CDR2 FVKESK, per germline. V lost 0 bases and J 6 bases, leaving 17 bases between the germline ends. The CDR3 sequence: CASSQDGPLRRHGYTF. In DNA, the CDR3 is TGTGCCAGCAGCCAAGATGGGCCTCTCAGGAGGCATGGCTACACCTTC.

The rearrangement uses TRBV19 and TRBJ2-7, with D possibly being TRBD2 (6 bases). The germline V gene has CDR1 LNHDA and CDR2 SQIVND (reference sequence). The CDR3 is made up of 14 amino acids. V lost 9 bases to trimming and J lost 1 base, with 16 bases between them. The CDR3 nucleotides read TGTGCCAGCGTAGCCGGGACTCGATCCTACGAGCAGTACTTC. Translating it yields CASVAGTRSYEQYF.

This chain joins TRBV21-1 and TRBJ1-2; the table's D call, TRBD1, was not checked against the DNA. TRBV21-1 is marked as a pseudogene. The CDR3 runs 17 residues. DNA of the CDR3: TGTGCCAGCAGCCGAATCGCAGGGAAAGTAAGTAACTATGGCTACACCTTC. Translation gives CASSRIAGKVSNYGYTF.